The rows below give T cell receptor beta chains drawn from one sample of a study of blood T cell repertoires in COVID-19. The protocol was immunoSEQ multiplex PCR, while the TCRdb copy is restricted to in-frame clones and leaves out a portion. The sample consists of tens of thousands of clones, roughly 87% of them appearing once. The sequencing sample was made of peripheral blood. All receptors come from a male donor with acute or convalescent COVID-19. Both conserved end residues are part of each CDR3. D genes are given only for firm matches. Some rows mark clone size as missing; the rest say once, few, many or name a class of expanded clone.

j_call,d_call,v_call,clone_size,cdr3_nt,cdr3_aa
TRBJ2-1,NA,TRBV7-9,NA,TGTGCCAGCAGCTCGCCCGTTTTTGAGAATGAGCAGTTCTTC,CASSSPVFENEQFF
TRBJ1-1,NA,TRBV6-6,NA,TGTGCCAGCAGTTACCACCGAGGGCCCGGGGGCACTGAAGCTTTCTTT,CASSYHRGPGGTEAFF
TRBJ2-1,TRBD2,TRBV6-5,NA,TGTGCCAGCAGGAAGACCGGGACTACTCATTATGAGCAGTTCTTC,CASRKTGTTHYEQFF
TRBJ2-5,TRBD2,TRBV7-3,NA,TGTGCCAGCAGCTCACCCGGACTAGCGGGACAAGAGACCCAGTACTTC,CASSSPGLAGQETQYF
TRBJ1-3,NA,TRBV19,NA,TGTGCCAGTAGTGTCCTGACGGAGCCAAGCTCTGGAAACACCATATATTTT,CASSVLTEPSSGNTIYF
TRBJ2-3,NA,TRBV6-5,NA,TGTGCCAGCTCCTTAGTGGGCGAAGACACAGATACGCAGTATTTT,CASSLVGEDTDTQYF
TRBJ2-1,TRBD2,TRBV10-3,once,TGTGCCATCAGTCGTGGGCTAGCGGTAGACAATGAGCAGTTCTTC,CAISRGLAVDNEQFF
TRBJ2-1,TRBD2,TRBV6-5,few,TGTGCCAGCAGTTACAGCTCGGGGGGCTCCTACAATGAGCAGTTCTTC,CASSYSSGGSYNEQFF
TRBJ1-6,NA,TRBV3-1/TRBV3-2,few,TGTGCCAGCTGCCCGGGGGGGGGCGGGTCACCCCTCCACTTT,CASCPGGGGSPLHF
TRBJ1-5,NA,TRBV5-5,once,TGTGCCAGCAGCTTGCTCGGCAATCAGCCCCAGCATTTT,CASSLLGNQPQHF
TRBJ2-5,TRBD1,TRBV6-5,NA,TGTGCCAGCAACGAACAGGGGGCACGGGAGACCCAGTACTTC,CASNEQGARETQYF
TRBJ2-2,NA,TRBV7-9,NA,TGTGCCAGCAGGGCGACTAACACCGGGGAGCTGTTTTTT,CASRATNTGELFF
TRBJ2-7,TRBD1,TRBV28,few,TGTGCCAGCAGTTTGGGACAGGGTCCCTACGAGCAGTACTTC,CASSLGQGPYEQYF
TRBJ1-2,NA,TRBV18,NA,TGTGCCAGCTCACCGACAACACCAAACTATGGCTACACCTTC,CASSPTTPNYGYTF
TRBJ2-7,NA,TRBV6-6,few,TGTGCCAGCCATCTACTGGGAGACGAGCAGTACTTC,CASHLLGDEQYF
TRBJ2-1,NA,TRBV5-1,NA,TGCGCCAGCAGCTGGGACATAGCCTCCTACAATGAGCAGTTCTTC,CASSWDIASYNEQFF
TRBJ2-5,TRBD2,TRBV7-9,once,TGTGCCAGCAGCTCCCCGGGGGGGGAGACCCAGTACTTC,CASSSPGGETQYF